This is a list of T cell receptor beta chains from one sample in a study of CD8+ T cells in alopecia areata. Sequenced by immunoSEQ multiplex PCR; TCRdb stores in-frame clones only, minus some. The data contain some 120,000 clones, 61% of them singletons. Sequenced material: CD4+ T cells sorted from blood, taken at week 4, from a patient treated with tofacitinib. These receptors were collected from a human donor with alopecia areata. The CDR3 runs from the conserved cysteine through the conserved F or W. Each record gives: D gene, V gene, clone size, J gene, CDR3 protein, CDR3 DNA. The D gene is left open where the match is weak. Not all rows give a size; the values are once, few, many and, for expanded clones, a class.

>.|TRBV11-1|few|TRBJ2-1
CASSLGAREQFF
TGTGCCAGCAGCTTGGGGGCGCGGGAGCAGTTCTTC
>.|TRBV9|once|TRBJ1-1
CASSVAGNTEAFF
TGTGCCAGCAGCGTAGCCGGGAACACTGAAGCTTTCTTT
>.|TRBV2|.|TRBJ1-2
CASPLPRGYGYTF
TGTGCCAGCCCCTTGCCAAGGGGCTATGGCTACACCTTC
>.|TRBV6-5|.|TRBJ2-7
CASSYVSRPYEQYF
TGTGCCAGCAGTTACGTCAGCCGCCCCTACGAGCAGTACTTC
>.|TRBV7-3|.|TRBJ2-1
CASSSGNEIYNEQFF
TGTGCCAGCAGCTCAGGGAACGAGATTTACAATGAGCAGTTCTTC
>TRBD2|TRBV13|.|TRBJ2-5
CASSSTSAGETQYF
TGTGCCAGCAGCTCAACTAGCGCAGGGGAGACCCAGTACTTC
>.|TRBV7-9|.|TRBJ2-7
CASSLARGVSGYEQYF
TGTGCCAGCAGCTTAGCGAGGGGAGTCAGTGGCTACGAGCAGTACTTC
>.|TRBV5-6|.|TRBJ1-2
CASSLDRGSYGYTF
TGTGCCAGCAGCTTGGATAGGGGAAGCTATGGCTACACCTTC
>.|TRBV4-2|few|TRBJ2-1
CASSRRSTSYNEQFF
TGTGCCAGCAGCCGACGGAGTACTTCTTACAATGAGCAGTTCTTC
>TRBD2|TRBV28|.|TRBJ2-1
CASSSQAGVRNEQFF
TGTGCCAGCAGCAGCCAAGCGGGAGTGAGGAATGAGCAGTTCTTC
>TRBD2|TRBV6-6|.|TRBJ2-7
CASSYSRLAGGYEQYF
TGTGCCAGCAGTTACTCCCGACTAGCGGGAGGATACGAGCAGTACTTC
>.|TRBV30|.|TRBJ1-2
CAWLRVGSGYTF
TGTGCCTGGCTGAGGGTAGGGTCTGGCTACACCTTC